This TCR beta chain was sequenced for a study of blood T cell repertoires in COVID-19. The table came from immunoSEQ multiplex PCR; TCRdb's copy has only in-frame clones and leaves some out. The table has a few hundred thousand clones, more than 80% seen once. The CDR3 length is 17 residues. J was trimmed by 2 bases and V by 5 bases; bases with no gene match: 11. Looked up from germline, CDR1 is SEHNR and CDR2 is FQNEAQ (reference sequence). The chain recombines TRBV7-9 with TRBJ2-3; 9 nucleotides match TRBD2. The sequence derives from a woman aged 25 to 39 with COVID-19, enrolled during active disease. Sequenced material: peripheral blood. The CDR3 region has the DNA TGTGCCAGCAGCCGCCTAGGGCTAGCGGGGTCCACAGATACGCAGTATTTT. This encodes CASSRLGLAGSTDTQYF.